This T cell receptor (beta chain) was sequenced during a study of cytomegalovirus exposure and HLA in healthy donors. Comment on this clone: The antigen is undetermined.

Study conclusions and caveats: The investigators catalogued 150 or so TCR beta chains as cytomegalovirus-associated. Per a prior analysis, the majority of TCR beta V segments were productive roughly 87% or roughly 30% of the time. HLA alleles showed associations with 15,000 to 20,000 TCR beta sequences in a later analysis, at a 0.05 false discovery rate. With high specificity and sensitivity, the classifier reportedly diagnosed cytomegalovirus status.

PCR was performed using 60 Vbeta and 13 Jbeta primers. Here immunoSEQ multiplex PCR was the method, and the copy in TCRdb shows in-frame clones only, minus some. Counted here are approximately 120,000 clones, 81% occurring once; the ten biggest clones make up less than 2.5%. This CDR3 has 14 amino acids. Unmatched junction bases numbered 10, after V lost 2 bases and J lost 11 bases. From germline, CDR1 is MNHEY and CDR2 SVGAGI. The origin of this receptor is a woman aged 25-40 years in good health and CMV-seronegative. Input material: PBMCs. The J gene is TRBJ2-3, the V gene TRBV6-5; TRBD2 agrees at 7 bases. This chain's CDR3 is CASSYTLKTSLQYF. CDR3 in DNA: TGTGCCAGCAGTTACACGCTCAAGACTAGCTTGCAGTATTTT.